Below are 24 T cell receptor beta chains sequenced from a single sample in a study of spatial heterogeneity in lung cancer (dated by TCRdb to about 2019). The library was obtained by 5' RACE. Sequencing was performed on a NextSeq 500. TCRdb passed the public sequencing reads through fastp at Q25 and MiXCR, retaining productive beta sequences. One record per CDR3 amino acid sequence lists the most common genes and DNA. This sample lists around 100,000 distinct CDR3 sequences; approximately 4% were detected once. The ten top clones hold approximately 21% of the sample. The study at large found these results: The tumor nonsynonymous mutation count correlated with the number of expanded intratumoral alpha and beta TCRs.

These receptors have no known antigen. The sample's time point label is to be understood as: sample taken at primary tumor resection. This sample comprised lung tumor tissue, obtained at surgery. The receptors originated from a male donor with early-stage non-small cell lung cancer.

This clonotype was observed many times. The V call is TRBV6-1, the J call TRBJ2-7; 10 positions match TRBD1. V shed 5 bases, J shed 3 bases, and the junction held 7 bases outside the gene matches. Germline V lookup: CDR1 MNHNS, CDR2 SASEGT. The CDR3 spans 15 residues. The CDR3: CASSYRDRGDYEQYF. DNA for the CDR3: TGTGCCAGCAGTTACCGGGACAGGGGAGACTACGAGCAGTACTTC.

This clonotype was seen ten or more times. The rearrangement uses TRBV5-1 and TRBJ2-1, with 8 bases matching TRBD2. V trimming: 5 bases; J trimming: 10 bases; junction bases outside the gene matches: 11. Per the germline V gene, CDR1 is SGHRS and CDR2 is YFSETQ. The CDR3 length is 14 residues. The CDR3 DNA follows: TGCGCCAGCAGTGATACAGCGGGAGCCGGAGAGCAGTTCTTC. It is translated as CASSDTAGAGEQFF.

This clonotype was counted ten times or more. The CDR3 bases are TGTGCCTGGACCACTGAGGCTCGGGGGTCCGATGAGCAGTTCTTC. Translating gives CAWTTEARGSDEQFF. The chain combines TRBV30 with TRBJ2-1; a weak D match, TRBD2 (6 bases). The CDR3 totals 15 residues. Germline assignment: CDR1 GTSNPN and CDR2 SVGIG (reference sequence). Trimming shortened V by 4 bases and J by 8 bases, and 21 bases separated the two germline ends.

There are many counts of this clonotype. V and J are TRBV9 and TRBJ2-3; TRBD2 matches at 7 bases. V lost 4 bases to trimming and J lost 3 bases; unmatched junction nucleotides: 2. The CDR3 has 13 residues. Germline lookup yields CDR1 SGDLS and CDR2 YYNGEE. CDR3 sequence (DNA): TGTGCCAGCAGCTGGCGGGAGACAGATACGCAGTATTTT. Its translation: CASSWRETDTQYF.

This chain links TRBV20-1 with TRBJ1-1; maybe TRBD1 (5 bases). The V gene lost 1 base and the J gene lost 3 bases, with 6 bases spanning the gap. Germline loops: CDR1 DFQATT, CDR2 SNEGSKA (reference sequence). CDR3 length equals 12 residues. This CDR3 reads CSARGGDTEAFF. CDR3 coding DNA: TGCAGTGCTAGAGGGGGGGACACTGAAGCTTTCTTT.

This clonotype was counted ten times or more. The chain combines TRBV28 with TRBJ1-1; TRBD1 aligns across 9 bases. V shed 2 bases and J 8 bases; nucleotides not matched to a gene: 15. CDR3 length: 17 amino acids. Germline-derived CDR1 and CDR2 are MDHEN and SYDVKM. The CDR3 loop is CASSLRGTGIFWREAFF. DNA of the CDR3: TGTGCCAGCAGTTTAAGGGGGACAGGGATCTTCTGGAGAGAAGCTTTCTTT.

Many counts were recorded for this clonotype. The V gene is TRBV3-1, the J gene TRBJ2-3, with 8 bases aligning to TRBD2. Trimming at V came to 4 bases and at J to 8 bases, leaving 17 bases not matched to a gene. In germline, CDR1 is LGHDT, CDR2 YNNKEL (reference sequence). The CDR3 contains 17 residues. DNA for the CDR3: TGTGCCAGCAGCCGAAGGTATACGGGAGGGCCGGGGGGTACGCAGTATTTT. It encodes CASSRRYTGGPGGTQYF.

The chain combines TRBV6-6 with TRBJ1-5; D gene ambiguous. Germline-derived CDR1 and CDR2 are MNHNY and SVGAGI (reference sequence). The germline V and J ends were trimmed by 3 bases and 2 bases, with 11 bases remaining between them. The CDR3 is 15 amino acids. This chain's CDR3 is CASSYASRGNQPQHF. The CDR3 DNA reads TGTGCCAGCAGTTATGCCTCTCGGGGCAATCAGCCCCAGCATTTT.

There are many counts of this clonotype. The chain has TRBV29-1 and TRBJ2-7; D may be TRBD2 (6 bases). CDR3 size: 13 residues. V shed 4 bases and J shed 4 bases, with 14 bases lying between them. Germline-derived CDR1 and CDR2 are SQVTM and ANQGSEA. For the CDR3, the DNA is TGCAGCGTTGTTGTGACTAGTATATACGAGCAGTACTTC. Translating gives CSVVVTSIYEQYF.

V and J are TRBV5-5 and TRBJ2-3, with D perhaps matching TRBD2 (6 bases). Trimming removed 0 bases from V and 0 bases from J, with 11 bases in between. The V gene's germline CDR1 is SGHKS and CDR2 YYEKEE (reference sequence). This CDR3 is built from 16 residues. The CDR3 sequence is CASSLASAGSTDTQYF. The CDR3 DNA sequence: TGTGCCAGCAGCTTGGCTAGCGCCGGTAGCACAGATACGCAGTATTTT. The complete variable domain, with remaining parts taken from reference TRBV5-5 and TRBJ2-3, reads DAGVTQSPTHLIKTRGQQVTLRCSPISGHKSVSWYQQVLGQGPQFIFQYYEKEERGRGNFPDRFSARQFPNYSSELNVNALLLGDSALYLCASSLASAGSTDTQYFGPGTRLTVL.

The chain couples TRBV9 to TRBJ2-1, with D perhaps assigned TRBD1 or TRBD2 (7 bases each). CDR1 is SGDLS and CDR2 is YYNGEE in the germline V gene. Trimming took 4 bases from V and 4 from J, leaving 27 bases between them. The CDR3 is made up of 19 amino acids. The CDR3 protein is CASSFSRGGAAAEYNEQFF. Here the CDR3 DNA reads TGTGCCAGCAGCTTCTCCAGGGGGGGAGCGGCCGCCGAGTACAATGAGCAGTTCTTC. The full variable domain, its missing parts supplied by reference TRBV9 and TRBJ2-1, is DSGVTQTPKHLITATGQRVTLRCSPRSGDLSVYWYQQSLDQGLQFLIQYYNGEERAKGNILERFSAQQFPDLHSELNLSSLELGDSALYFCASSFSRGGAAAEYNEQFFGPGTRLTVL.

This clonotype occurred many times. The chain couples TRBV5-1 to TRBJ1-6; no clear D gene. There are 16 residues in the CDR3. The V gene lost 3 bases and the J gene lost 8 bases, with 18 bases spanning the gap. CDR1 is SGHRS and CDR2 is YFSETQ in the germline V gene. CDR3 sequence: CASSSADTGMDSPLHF. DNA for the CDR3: TGCGCCAGCAGCTCCGCCGACACGGGGATGGATTCACCCCTCCACTTT.

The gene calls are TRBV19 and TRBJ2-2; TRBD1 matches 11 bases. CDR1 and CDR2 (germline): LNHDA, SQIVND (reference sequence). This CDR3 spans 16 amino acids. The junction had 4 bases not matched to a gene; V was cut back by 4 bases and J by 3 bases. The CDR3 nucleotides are TGTGCCAGTAGTACCGGACAGGGGGCACACACCGGGGAGCTGTTTTTT. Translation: CASSTGQGAHTGELFF. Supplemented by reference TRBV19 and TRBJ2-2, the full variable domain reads DGGITQSPKYLFRKEGQNVTLSCEQNLNHDAMYWYRQDPGQGLRLIYYSQIVNDFQKGDIAEGYSVSREKKESFPLTVTSAQKNPTAFYLCASSTGQGAHTGELFFGEGSRLTVL.

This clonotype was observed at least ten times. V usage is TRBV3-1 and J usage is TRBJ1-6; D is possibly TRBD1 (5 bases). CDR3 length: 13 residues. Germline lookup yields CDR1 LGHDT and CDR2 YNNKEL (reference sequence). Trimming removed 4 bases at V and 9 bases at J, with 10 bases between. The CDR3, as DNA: TGTGCCAGCAGCCGGGGTGACAGTTCACCCCTCCACTTT. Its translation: CASSRGDSSPLHF.

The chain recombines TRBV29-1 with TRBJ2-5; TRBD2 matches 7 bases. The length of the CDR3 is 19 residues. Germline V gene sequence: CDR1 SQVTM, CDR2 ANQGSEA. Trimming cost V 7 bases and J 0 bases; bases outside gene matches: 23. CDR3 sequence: CSAAPVGTWTGGYQETQYF. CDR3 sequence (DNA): TGCAGCGCCGCCCCCGTGGGGACTTGGACGGGAGGTTACCAAGAGACCCAGTACTTC.

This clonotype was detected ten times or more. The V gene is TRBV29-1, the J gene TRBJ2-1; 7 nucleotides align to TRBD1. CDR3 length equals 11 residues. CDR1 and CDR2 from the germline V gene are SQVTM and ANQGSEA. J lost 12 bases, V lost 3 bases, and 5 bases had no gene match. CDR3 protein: CSVETGKVQFF. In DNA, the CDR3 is TGCAGCGTTGAGACAGGGAAAGTGCAGTTCTTC.

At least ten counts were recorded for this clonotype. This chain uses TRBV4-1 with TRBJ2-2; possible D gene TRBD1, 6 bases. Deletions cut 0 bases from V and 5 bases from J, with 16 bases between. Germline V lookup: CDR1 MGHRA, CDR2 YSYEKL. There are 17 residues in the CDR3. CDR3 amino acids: CASSQEPDRIFTGELFF. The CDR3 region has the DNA TGCGCCAGCAGCCAAGAGCCTGACAGGATTTTTACCGGGGAGCTGTTTTTT.

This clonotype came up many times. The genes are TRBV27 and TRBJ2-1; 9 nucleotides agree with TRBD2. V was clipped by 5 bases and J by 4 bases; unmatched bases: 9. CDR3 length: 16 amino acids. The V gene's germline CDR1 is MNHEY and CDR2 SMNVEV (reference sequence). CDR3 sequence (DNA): TGTGCCAGCAGTATGTCTAGCGGGATTCTTTACAATGAGCAGTTCTTC. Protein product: CASSMSSGILYNEQFF.

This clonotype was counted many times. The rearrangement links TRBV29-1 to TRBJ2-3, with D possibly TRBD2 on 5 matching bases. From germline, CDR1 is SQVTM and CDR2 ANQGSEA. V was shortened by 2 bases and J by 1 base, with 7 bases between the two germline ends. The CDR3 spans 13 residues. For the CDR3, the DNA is TGCAGCGTTGAAAGGCGGGGCACAGATACGCAGTATTTT. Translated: CSVERRGTDTQYF.

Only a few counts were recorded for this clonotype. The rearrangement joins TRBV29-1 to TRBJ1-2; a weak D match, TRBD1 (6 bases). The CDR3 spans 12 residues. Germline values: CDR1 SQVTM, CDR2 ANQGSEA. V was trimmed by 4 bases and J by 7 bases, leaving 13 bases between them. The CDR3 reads CSVVTRGRGYTF. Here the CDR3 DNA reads TGCAGCGTTGTGACCAGGGGCCGTGGCTACACCTTC.

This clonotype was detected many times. This CDR3 reads CASSLAGINTGELFF. CDR3 nucleotide sequence: TGTGCCAGCAGCTTAGCTGGAATTAACACCGGGGAGCTGTTTTTT. The rearrangement links TRBV7-6 to TRBJ2-2; D not resolved. Germline V gene lookup returns CDR1 SGHVS and CDR2 FNYEAQ. V lost 0 bases and J 2 bases, leaving 7 bases between the germline ends. The CDR3 is 15 amino acids.

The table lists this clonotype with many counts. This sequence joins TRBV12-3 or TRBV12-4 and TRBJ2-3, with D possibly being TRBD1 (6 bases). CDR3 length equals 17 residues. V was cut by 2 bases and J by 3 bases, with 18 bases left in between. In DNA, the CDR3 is TGTGCCAGCAGTTTACTGGGGGCTGGGGGTTATACAGATACGCAGTATTTT. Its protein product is CASSLLGAGGYTDTQYF.

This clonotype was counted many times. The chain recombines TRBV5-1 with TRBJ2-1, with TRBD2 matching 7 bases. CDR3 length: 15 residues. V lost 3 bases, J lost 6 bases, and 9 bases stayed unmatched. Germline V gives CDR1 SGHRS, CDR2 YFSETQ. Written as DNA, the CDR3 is TGCGCCAGCAGCTCCTCTGCGGGGGATACCAATGAGCAGTTCTTC. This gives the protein CASSSSAGDTNEQFF.

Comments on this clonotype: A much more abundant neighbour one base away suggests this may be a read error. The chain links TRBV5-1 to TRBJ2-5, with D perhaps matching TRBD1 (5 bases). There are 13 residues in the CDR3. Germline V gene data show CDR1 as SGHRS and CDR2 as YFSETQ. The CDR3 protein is CASSRTIQETRYF. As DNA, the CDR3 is TGCGCCAGCAGCCGGACAATCCAAGAGACCCGGTACTTC.